This T cell receptor (beta chain) is from a study of cytomegalovirus exposure and HLA in healthy donors (dated 2017 in TCRdb). With respect to the entire study: According to an earlier analysis of 450 to 650 of the donors, some 180 million T cells yielded roughly 110 million unique TCR beta sequences and about 300 Gb of sequence data. Donor age, sex, ethnicity and CMV serostatus were compiled alongside the repertoire data. On average, roughly 200,000 unique TCR beta nucleotide sequences were sequenced per donor among fewer than 500 genotyped donors of the cohort, with approximately 18% of those sequences being non-productive. Typing coverage differed by locus: A, B, C, DRB1 and DQB1 were typed in about 629-630 donors, DQA1 in 522, DPA1 in around 600, and DPB1 in roughly 470. A later genetic analysis took genome-wide SNP genotypes for about 65% of the roughly 670 donors and used that subset as a discovery cohort. Four to six DR-DQ haplotypes were handled as single units for association and clustering, since linkage in the cohort was strong. An earlier analysis of several hundred of the donors used high-throughput TCR beta sequencing to judge whether each TCR beta V gene segment behaved as functional or pseudogenic. All discovery cohort repertoires had been generated on a single sequencing platform. The aim of the study was to test whether cataloging public T cell receptors could identify signatures of past pathogen exposure. A later analysis re-analyzed previously published TCR beta repertoires from about 600 donors and added high-resolution HLA genotyping to study TCR occurrence patterns. Approximately 300 gigabases of sequencing data and 75 million to 85 million unique TCR sequences made up an early release that covered several hundred HLA-typed donors. High-throughput TCR immunosequencing, statistical association of individual TCRs with disease status, and machine learning were combined to predict cytomegalovirus infection status. Among the roughly 400 genotyped donors, roughly 80% belonged to the genetic ancestry cluster associated with self-reported Caucasian donors. In addition to the first cohort of about 650 subjects, a separate validation cohort of some 120 different subjects was used. The later analysis used no new phenotypic data to find candidate immune exposures, relying instead on TCR beta sequences and their occurrence across donors. HLA typing included class I and class II loci at four-digit resolution. Using immunosequencing, the study profiled T cell repertoires from about 620 subjects and related those repertoires to cytomegalovirus serostatus.

In total, around 600 healthy bone marrow donors made up the cohort. All cohort members were sampled while nominally healthy, although unrecorded immune exposures were likely present. The donor was CMV seronegative and was included in the group of under 450 seronegative cohort members. A peripheral blood sample was provided by each donor, and peripheral blood mononuclear cells were used for TCR beta sequencing. The Qiagen DNeasy Blood Extraction Kit was used to extract genomic DNA from the blood cell samples. Study-wide findings and limitations: Because the 87-base-pair reads could not distinguish some IMGT-functional V segments, including TRBV6-2 and TRBV6-3, those segments were excluded. A later analysis reported that several top co-occurrence clusters appeared linked to parvovirus B19, influenza, CMV and Epstein-Barr virus. In the study, 164 TCR beta chains were listed as associated with cytomegalovirus. In this cohort, only TCR beta chains were sequenced, and detectable features were limited by the absence of alpha or paired-chain data. Because HLA typing was unavailable for some donors at each locus, only the typed subset was used in association tests. An earlier analysis of roughly 570 of the donors showed that most TCR beta V segments appeared in productive rearrangements either about 87% or about 30% of the time, which broadly matched IMGT annotations. Correlated functional status among segregating V segments might be attributable to linkage disequilibrium, but an unknown experimental factor could not be ruled out. In vitro tests confirmed that a few of the cytomegalovirus-associated TCR beta chains recognize cytomegalovirus antigens. The authors suggested that the approach could potentially be generalized to other disease states and immunological phenotypes. The sequencing pipeline was judged likely to have produced a cluster of highly shared sequence variants as a technical artifact. Most CMV-associated TCR beta chains appeared to be HLA-restricted in a later analysis, and the HLA associations seemed to be driven largely by CMV exposure. Sequencing depth was assumed to be roughly uniform across donors in the presence/absence analyses, though that assumption may not hold. V-gene and J-gene trimming of TCR beta chains was associated with a missense DCLRE1C variant in a later genetic analysis, and the association was replicated in an independent cohort. A later analysis associated 16,951 TCR beta sequences with specific HLA alleles at a false discovery rate of 0.05. Approximately 18 rarely observed V segments, including chromosome 9 orphons, were excluded from the earlier analysis of 550 to 700 of the donors because counts were too low. The classifier was reported to diagnose cytomegalovirus status with high specificity and sensitivity in both the original cohort and the validation cohort. CMV serostatus was the only immune exposure information available for the cohort. A later analysis found that TCR association rates varied across HLA loci, with DRB1 alleles showing the most associated TCRs and HLA-C alleles the fewest. Assigning TCR associations to individual alleles was difficult when HLA alleles, especially DR and DQ, strongly co-occurred. In a later genetic analysis, fewer N-insertions in productive TCRs were reported among donors in an Asian-associated ancestry cluster than the roughly 640-donor mean. Most TCR sequences were observed very rarely across donors, whereas some public TCRs were present in many individuals. A further reported finding was that TCR beta sequences accurately predicted the HLA-A and HLA-B alleles for most subjects in the first cohort. A later analysis found that HLA-associated TCR beta chains were more clonally expanded and had lower generation probabilities than equally common non-associated chains.

Ends trimmed: V by 1 base, J by 7 bases; bases unmatched to a gene: 4. The CDR3 contains 16 residues, cysteine and phenylalanine counted. The entry retains the CDR3 DNA only, 48 bases that are in frame from base 1. From the germline V gene, CDR1 is SGDLS and CDR2 is YYNGEE. Library preparation employed the immunoSEQ multiplex PCR assay. A mixture of 60 forward primers for TCR Vbeta segments and 13 reverse primers for TCR Jbeta segments was used in the multiplex PCR. A multiplex PCR assay on genomic DNA amplified the CDR3 region of rearranged TCR beta genes. The amplified TCR beta libraries were sequenced on the Illumina HiSeq System as 87-base-pair reads. The study's processing was this. A later analysis counted tens of millions of unique TCR beta chains across the approximately 700 repertoires, and some 11 million of these chains were shared by at least two donors. Raw reads were error-corrected and collapsed into unique sequences by a nearest-neighbor algorithm in which closely related sequences were merged to remove PCR and sequencing errors. Alignment of CDR3 sequences to IMGT reference sequences was used to assign V, D and J gene segments. For a sequence to be retained, a match of at least six nucleotides was required to both a V gene segment and a J gene segment. Rearrangements were called productive when the CDR3 lacked stop codons and stayed in frame with V and J; all others were non-productive. Following IMGT convention, CDR3 was defined as the stretch from the second conserved V-encoded cysteine up to the conserved J-encoded phenylalanine. Sequences without an unambiguous match to a single V gene segment were excluded from the earlier analysis of 500 to 700 of the donors. In an earlier analysis of 500 to 750 of the donors, V segments were called functional above 56.7% productive rearrangements and were called segregating when the between-donor standard deviation exceeded 5%. A statistical classification framework was built for diagnosing cytomegalovirus status from the catalog of TCR beta chain sequences. A later analysis assigned V and J genes by comparing TCR nucleotide sequences with IMGT/GENE-DB human TR gene sequences. A later analysis assigned CDR3 sequences and most-parsimonious VDJ recombination scenarios with the TCRdist pipeline. In a later analysis, every TCR beta chain was defined by the combination of its CDR3 amino acid sequence and its V-gene family, and reads without a unique V-gene family were dropped. A later analysis removed several hundred highly shared, low-generation-probability nucleotide sequences to deal with suspected cross-contamination and a sequencing artifact. For each public chain, a later analysis derived a clonal expansion index from normalized ranks of inferred template counts within each repertoire. In a later analysis, generation probabilities were computed using a VDJ recombination model fitted to out-of-frame rearrangements, and the results were checked against IGoR. In a later analysis, hypergeometric tests were used to score TCR-TCR, TCR-HLA and TCR-CMV co-occurrence, with a repertoire-size bias correction applied to TCR pairs. In a later analysis, false discovery rates were estimated by permuting HLA or CMV assignments 20 times. In a later analysis, co-occurring TCRs were grouped using DBSCAN, and TCRdist sequence similarity was added for clustering within HLA-allele-positive subsets. For co-occurrence clustering, repertoires with fewer than 30,000 or more than 120,000 public chains were excluded, along with about five repertoires with anomalous nucleotide sharing. TCRdb retrieved this table from immuneACCESS and kept in-frame rearrangements only. Not all clones are present; in checked studies, unresolved V genes account for under half, and no reason is known for the remainder. The D gene and trimming were derived from the DNA, and the V and J assignments and clone size from that table. The sample records fewer than 150,000 clones, 70% to 85% of which are singletons. The ten largest clones capture 2% to 3% of the sample.

As for this clone: Its antigen is currently not known. Base qualities are not recorded, but no much larger clone differs from it by a single base.

Sequencing input: PBMCs. This receptor was identified in a male donor in good health and CMV-seronegative. The V gene is TRBV9 and the J gene is TRBJ2-1, and 14 bases in between align with TRBD2. Here is the DNA: TGTGCCAGCAGCGTACCGGGACTAGCGGGAGTAAATGAGCAGTTCTTC. This encodes CASSVPGLAGVNEQFF.